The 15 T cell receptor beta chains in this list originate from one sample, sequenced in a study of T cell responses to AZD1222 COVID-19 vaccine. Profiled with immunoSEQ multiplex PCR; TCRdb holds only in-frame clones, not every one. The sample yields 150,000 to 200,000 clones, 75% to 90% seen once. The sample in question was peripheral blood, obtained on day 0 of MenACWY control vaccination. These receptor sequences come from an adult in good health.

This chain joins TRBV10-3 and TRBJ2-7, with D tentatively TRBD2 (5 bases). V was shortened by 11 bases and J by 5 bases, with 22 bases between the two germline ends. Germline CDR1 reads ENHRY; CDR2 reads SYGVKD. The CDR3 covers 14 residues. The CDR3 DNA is TGTGCCGGCTCGGATGGAGGTGAATTCGACGAGCAGTACTTC. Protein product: CAGSDGGEFDEQYF.

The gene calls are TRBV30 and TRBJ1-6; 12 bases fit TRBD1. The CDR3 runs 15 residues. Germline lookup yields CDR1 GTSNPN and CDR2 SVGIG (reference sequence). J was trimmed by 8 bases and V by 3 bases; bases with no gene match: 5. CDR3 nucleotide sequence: TGTGCCTGGAGGGGGACAGGGGGCAGTCATTCACCCCTCCACTTT. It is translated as CAWRGTGGSHSPLHF. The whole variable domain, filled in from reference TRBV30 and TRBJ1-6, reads SQTIHQWPATLVQPVGSPLSLECTVEGTSNPNLYWYRQAAGRGLQLLFYSVGIGQISSEVPQNLSASRPQDRQFILSSKKLLLSDSGFYLCAWRGTGGSHSPLHFGNGTRLTVT.

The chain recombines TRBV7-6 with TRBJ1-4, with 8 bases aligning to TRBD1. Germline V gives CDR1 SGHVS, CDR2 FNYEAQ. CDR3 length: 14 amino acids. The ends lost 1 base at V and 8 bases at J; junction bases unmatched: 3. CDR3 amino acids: CASSLGDRREKLFF. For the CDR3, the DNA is TGTGCCAGCAGCTTAGGGGACAGGAGAGAAAAACTGTTTTTT.

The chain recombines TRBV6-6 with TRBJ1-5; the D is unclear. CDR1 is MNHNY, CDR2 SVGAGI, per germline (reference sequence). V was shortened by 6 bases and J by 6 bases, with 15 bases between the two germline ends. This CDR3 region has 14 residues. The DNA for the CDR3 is TGTGCCAGCAGCTATATTGGTCCACCTCAGCCCCAGCATTTT. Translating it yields CASSYIGPPQPQHF.

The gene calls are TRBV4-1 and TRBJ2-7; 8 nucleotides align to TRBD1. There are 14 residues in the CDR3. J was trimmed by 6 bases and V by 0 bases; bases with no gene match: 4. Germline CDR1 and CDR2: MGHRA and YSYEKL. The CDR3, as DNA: TGCGCCAGCAGCCAAGAGACAGGGGTCCGCGAGCAGTACTTC. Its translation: CASSQETGVREQYF.

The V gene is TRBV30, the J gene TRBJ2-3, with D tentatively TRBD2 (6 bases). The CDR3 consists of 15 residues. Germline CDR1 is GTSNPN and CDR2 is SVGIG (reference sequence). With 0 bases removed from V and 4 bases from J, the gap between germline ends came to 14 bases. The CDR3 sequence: CAWSVLGGEADTQYF. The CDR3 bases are TGTGCCTGGAGTGTGTTGGGGGGAGAGGCAGATACGCAGTATTTT.

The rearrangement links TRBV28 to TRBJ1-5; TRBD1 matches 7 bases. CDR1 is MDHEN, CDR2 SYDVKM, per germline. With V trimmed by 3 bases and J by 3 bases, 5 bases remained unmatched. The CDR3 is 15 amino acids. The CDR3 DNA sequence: TGTGCCAGCAGTTTCTCGACAGGGCTCAATCAGCCCCAGCATTTT. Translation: CASSFSTGLNQPQHF.

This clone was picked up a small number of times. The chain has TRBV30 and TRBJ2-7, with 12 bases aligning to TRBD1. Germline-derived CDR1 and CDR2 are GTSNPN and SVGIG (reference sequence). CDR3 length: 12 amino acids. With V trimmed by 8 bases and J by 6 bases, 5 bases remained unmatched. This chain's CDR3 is CAIGTGGGEQYF. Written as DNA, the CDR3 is TGTGCCATCGGGACAGGGGGCGGCGAGCAGTACTTC.

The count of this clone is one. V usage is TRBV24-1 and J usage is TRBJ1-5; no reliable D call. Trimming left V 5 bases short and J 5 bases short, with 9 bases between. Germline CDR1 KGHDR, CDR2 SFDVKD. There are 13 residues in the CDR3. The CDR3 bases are TGTGCCACCAGTGGTATAGGATATCAGCCCCAGCATTTT. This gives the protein CATSGIGYQPQHF.

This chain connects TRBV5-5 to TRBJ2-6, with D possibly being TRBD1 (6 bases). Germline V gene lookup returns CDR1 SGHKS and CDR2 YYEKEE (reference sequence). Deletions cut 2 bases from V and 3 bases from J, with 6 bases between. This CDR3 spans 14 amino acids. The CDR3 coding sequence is TGTGCCAGCAGCTTACAGGGTGGGGCCAACGTCCTGACTTTC. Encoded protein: CASSLQGGANVLTF.

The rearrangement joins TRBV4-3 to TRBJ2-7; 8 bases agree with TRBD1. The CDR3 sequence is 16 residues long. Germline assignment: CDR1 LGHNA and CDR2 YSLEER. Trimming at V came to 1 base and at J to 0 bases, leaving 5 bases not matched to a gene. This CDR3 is CASSQGRTGSSYEQYF. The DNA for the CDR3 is TGCGCCAGCAGCCAAGGGAGGACAGGGAGCTCCTACGAGCAGTACTTC.

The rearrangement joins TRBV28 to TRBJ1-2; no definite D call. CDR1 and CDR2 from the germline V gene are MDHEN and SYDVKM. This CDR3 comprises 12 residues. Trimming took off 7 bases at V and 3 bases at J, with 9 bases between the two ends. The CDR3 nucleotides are TGTGCCAGCATGACGGACTACTATGGCTACACCTTC. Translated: CASMTDYYGYTF.

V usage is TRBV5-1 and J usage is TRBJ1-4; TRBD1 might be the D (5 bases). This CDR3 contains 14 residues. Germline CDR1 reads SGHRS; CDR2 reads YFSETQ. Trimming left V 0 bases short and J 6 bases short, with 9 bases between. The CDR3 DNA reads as TGCGCCAGCAGCTTGGATGGGGGATATGAAAAACTGTTTTTT. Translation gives CASSLDGGYEKLFF.

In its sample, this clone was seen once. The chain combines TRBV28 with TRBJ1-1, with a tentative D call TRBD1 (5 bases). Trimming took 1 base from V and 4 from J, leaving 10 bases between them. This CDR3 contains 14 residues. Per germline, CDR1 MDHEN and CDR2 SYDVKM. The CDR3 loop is CASSLLRGTTEAFF. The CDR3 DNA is TGTGCCAGCAGTTTATTACGTGGGACCACTGAAGCTTTCTTT.

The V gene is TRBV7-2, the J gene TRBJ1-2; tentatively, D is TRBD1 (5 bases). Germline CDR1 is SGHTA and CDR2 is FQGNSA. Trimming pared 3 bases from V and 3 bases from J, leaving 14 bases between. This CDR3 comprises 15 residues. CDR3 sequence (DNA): TGTGCCAGCAGCTTTAACGCAGGGAAGGACTATGGCTACACCTTC. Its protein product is CASSFNAGKDYGYTF.